The 13 T cell receptor beta chains below all came from one sample that was sequenced in a study of blood T cell repertoires in COVID-19 (dated by TCRdb to 2018 to 2020). The library was obtained by the immunoSEQ multiplex PCR assay. Imported from immuneACCESS, the table was reduced by TCRdb to in-frame sequences with V and J called. These copies leave out some clones; in studies compared against another copy, an unresolved V gene accounts for under half, and the cause of the remainder is not known. Counted in this sample were 200,000 to 300,000 clones; more than 85% of them appeared once. The ten largest clonotypes hold approximately 9% of the sample. The sample was PBMCs or T cells enriched from blood (not recorded which). These receptors were taken from a man aged 35-49 years who had recovered from COVID-19.

V and J are TRBV11-2 and TRBJ2-5; D is perhaps TRBD1 (6 bases). The CDR3 runs 15 residues. Germline-derived CDR1 and CDR2 are SGHAT and FQNNGV. With 3 bases removed from V and 3 bases from J, the gap between germline ends came to 14 bases. The CDR3 sequence is CASSLGDRFKETQYF. CDR3 DNA sequence: TGTGCCAGCAGCTTGGGAGACAGGTTTAAAGAGACCCAGTACTTC.

This clone was detected once. The chain combines TRBV27 with TRBJ2-3; D call uncertain. The germline CDR1 and CDR2 sequences are MNHEY and SMNVEV (reference sequence). The CDR3 sequence is 16 residues long. The V gene lost 4 bases and the J gene lost 0 bases, with 14 bases spanning the gap. The CDR3 DNA reads as TGTGCCAGCAGTTCCCCACGGAGAGCTAGCACAGATACGCAGTATTTT. Amino acids: CASSSPRRASTDTQYF.

The CDR3 DNA follows: TGTGCCAGCAGTTTTGGGGGGGCAGAGACCCAGTACTTC. It specifies CASSFGGAETQYF. This chain joins TRBV12-3 or TRBV12-4 and TRBJ2-5; tentative D call: TRBD2 (7 bases). There are 13 residues in the CDR3. Trimming pared 3 bases from V and 4 bases from J, leaving 9 bases between.

The chain links TRBV19 to TRBJ2-1; 8 bases map to TRBD2. Germline CDR1 LNHDA, CDR2 SQIVND (reference sequence). V dropped 6 bases and J dropped 1; count of bases not matched to a gene: 5. This CDR3 is built from 15 residues. The CDR3 DNA follows: TGTGCCAGTAGCCAGAGCGGGGGTTCCTACAATGAGCAGTTCTTC. Protein product: CASSQSGGSYNEQFF.

The rearrangement uses TRBV2 and TRBJ1-1, with a tentative D call TRBD1 (5 bases). The V end lost 1 base, the J end lost 3 bases, and 9 bases lay between the germline ends. The length of the CDR3 is 14 residues. Germline CDR1 is SNHLY and CDR2 is FYNNEI. This chain's CDR3 is CASSEVQGYTEAFF. DNA for the CDR3: TGTGCCAGCAGTGAAGTCCAGGGCTACACTGAAGCTTTCTTT.

This chain links TRBV9 with TRBJ2-1; the match to TRBD1 covers 12 bases. CDR1 and CDR2 (germline): SGDLS, YYNGEE. The CDR3 consists of 15 residues. The ends lost 3 bases at V and 8 bases at J; junction bases unmatched: 6. CDR3 sequence reads: CASSAGTGGRDEQFF. CDR3 DNA sequence: TGTGCCAGCAGCGCCGGGACAGGGGGCCGGGATGAGCAGTTCTTC.

The rearrangement uses TRBV3-1 (or the pseudogene TRBV3-2) and TRBJ1-2; possible D gene TRBD1, 6 bases. The CDR3 length is 14 residues. V was pared by 1 base and J by 2 bases, with 8 bases between. Germline assignment: CDR1 LGHDT and CDR2 YNNKEL (reference sequence). The chain's CDR3 is CASSQGTGNYGYTF. As DNA, the CDR3 is TGTGCCAGCAGCCAAGGTACAGGGAACTATGGCTACACCTTC.

The chain joins TRBV11-1 to TRBJ2-5; the D gene is possibly TRBD2 (6 bases). Trimming took 1 base from V and 4 from J, leaving 10 bases between them. In germline, CDR1 is SGHAT, CDR2 FQDESV (reference sequence). CDR3 size: 14 residues. This CDR3 is CASSLGPGVETQYF. As DNA, the CDR3 is TGTGCCAGCAGCTTAGGTCCGGGGGTAGAGACCCAGTACTTC.

A remark on this clone: The identical CDR3 is also encoded by other nucleotide sequences in the sample. The chain has TRBV15 and TRBJ1-2; 7 nucleotides match TRBD1. Germline CDR1 LNHNV, CDR2 YYDKDF (reference sequence). J lost 1 base, V lost 9 bases, and 8 bases had no gene match. The CDR3 extends over 14 amino acids. The CDR3 spells CATRATGNNYGYTF. DNA for the CDR3: TGTGCCACACGGGCGACAGGGAATAACTATGGCTACACCTTC. The variable domain in full, with the rest retrieved from reference TRBV15 and TRBJ1-2, is DAMVIQNPRYQVTQFGKPVTLSCSQTLNHNVMYWYQQKSSQAPKLLFHYYDKDFNNEADTPDNFQSRRPNTSFCFLDIRSPGLGDTAMYLCATRATGNNYGYTFGSGTRLTVV.

V and J are TRBV11-3 and TRBJ1-5; D gene uncertain. There are 14 residues in the CDR3. Between the trimmed V and J ends, which lost 4 bases and 2 bases, there was a span of 9 bases. Per germline, CDR1 SGHNT and CDR2 YENEEA. This CDR3 is CASSYPGRNQPQHF. The CDR3, as DNA: TGTGCCAGCAGCTATCCAGGCCGCAATCAGCCCCAGCATTTT.

The chain joins TRBV27 to TRBJ1-5; the D is unclear. The V end lost 9 bases, the J end lost 6 bases, and 12 bases lay between the germline ends. CDR3 size: 12 residues. Germline V gives CDR1 MNHEY, CDR2 SMNVEV (reference sequence). As DNA, the CDR3 is TGTGCCAGTTCGCCTAATGGTCAGCCCCAGCATTTT. It codes for CASSPNGQPQHF.

This sequence joins TRBV10-1 and TRBJ1-1, with D uncertain. The CDR3 runs to 15 residues. V shed 1 base and J shed 5 bases, with 14 bases lying between them. Germline CDR1 and CDR2: WNHNN and SYGVQD (reference sequence). The CDR3 DNA follows: TGCGCCAGCAGTGAGTTGAGGGTAGCGGGTACTGAAGCTTTCTTT. This codes for CASSELRVAGTEAFF.

The chain carries TRBV6-2 or TRBV6-3 and TRBJ1-4; no clear D gene. The CDR3 totals 17 residues. V lost 4 bases to trimming and J lost 0 bases, with 15 bases between them. The germline V gene has CDR1 MNHEY and CDR2 SVGEGT. CDR3 bases: TGTGCCAGCAGTTTATGGGGAGGCCACGCAACTAATGAAAAACTGTTTTTT. Its translation is CASSLWGGHATNEKLFF.